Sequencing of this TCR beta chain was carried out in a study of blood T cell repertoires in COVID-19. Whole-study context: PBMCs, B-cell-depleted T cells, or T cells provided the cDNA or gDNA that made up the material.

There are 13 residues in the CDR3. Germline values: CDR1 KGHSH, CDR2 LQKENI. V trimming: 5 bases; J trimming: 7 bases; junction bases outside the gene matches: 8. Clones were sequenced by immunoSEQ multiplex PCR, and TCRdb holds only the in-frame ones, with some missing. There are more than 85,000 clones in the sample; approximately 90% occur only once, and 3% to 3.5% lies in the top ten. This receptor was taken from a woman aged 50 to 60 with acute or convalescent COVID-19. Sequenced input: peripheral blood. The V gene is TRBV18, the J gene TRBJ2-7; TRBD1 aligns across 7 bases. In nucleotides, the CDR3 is TGTGCCAGCTCATTTGGACAGGCGAGGGAGCAGTACTTC. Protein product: CASSFGQAREQYF.